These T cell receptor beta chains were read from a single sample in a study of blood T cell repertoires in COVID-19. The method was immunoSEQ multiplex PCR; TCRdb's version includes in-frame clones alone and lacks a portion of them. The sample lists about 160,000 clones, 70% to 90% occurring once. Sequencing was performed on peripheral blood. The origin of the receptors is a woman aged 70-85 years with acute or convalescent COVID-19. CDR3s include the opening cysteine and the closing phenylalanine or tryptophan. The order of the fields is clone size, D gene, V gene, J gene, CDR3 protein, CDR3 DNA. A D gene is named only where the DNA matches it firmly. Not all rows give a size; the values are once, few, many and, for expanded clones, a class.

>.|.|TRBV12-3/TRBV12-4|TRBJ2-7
CASSISGTYEQYF
TGTGCCAGCAGCATCTCCGGGACCTACGAGCAGTACTTC
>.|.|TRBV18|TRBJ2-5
CASSLLYQETQYF
TGTGCCAGCTCACTCCTGTACCAAGAGACCCAGTACTTC
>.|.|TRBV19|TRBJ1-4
CASTSRDEKLFF
TGTGCCAGTACTTCAAGAGATGAAAAACTGTTTTTT
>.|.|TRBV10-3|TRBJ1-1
CAITQSGVAEAFF
TGTGCCATCACCCAGTCCGGGGTGGCTGAAGCTTTCTTT
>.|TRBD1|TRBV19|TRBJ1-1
CASSRQGSRGTEAFF
TGTGCCAGTAGTAGACAGGGCTCTCGGGGCACTGAAGCTTTCTTT
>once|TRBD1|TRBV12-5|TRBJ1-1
CASGLVLTGVNTEAFF
TGTGCTAGTGGTTTGGTCCTTACAGGGGTGAACACTGAAGCTTTCTTT
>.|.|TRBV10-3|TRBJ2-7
CAISGGDSELAGQYF
TGTGCCATCAGTGGGGGGGACAGCGAACTGGCGGGGCAGTACTTC
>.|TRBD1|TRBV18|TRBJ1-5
CASSPSGQGNQPQHF
TGTGCCAGCTCACCATCGGGACAGGGAAATCAGCCCCAGCATTTT
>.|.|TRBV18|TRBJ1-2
CASSPGQPKDYGYTF
TGTGCCAGCTCACCTGGACAGCCGAAAGATTATGGCTACACCTTC
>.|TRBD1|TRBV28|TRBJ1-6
CASSLQGALESPLHF
TGTGCCAGCAGTTTACAGGGGGCTCTGGAATCACCCCTCCACTTT
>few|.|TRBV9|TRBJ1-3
CASSAGLTGNTIYF
TGTGCCAGCAGCGCAGGGCTCACTGGAAACACCATATATTTT
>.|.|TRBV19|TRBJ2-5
CASRTDGGETQYF
TGTGCCAGTAGGACCGACGGCGGAGAGACCCAGTACTTC
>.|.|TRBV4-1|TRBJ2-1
CASSQAWGDNEQFF
TGCGCCAGCAGCCAAGCCTGGGGGGACAATGAGCAGTTCTTC
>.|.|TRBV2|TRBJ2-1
CASRADSYNEQFF
TGTGCCAGCAGGGCCGACAGTTACAATGAGCAGTTCTTC
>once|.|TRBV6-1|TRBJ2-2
CASSEALRSSGELFF
TGTGCCAGCAGTGAAGCGCTTCGGAGTTCAGGGGAGCTGTTTTTT
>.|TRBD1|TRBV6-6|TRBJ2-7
CASSYPEGQRRNEQYF
TGTGCCAGCAGTTACCCAGAGGGACAGCGCAGGAACGAGCAGTACTTC
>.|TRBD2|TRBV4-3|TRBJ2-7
CASSRITSGLPYEQYF
TGCGCCAGCAGTCGCATTACTAGCGGACTTCCCTACGAGCAGTACTTC
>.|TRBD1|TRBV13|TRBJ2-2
CASSPNRGTGELFF
TGTGCCAGCAGCCCCAACAGGGGCACCGGGGAGCTGTTTTTT
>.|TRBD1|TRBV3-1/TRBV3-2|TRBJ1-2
CASSLHRGGYTF
TGTGCCAGCAGTCTCCACAGGGGTGGCTACACCTTC
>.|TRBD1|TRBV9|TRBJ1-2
CASSVSGQGLLYGYTF
TGTGCCAGCAGCGTCTCGGGACAGGGGCTTTTATATGGCTACACCTTC
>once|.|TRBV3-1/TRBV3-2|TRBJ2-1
CASSQDTGGTYNEQFF
TGTGCCAGCAGCCAAGACACGGGGGGCACCTACAATGAGCAGTTCTTC
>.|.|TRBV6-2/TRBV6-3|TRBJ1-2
CASSYSQGYGYTF
TGTGCCAGCAGTTACTCCCAGGGCTATGGCTACACCTTC
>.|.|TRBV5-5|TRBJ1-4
CASSPDDRRNEKLFF
TGTGCCAGCAGCCCAGATGACAGGAGGAATGAAAAACTGTTTTTT
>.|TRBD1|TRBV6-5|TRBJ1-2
CASSYFRGSSGYTF
TGTGCCAGCAGTTACTTCAGGGGGTCCTCGGGCTACACCTTC
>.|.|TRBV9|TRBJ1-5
CASSPLWALGNQPQHF
TGTGCCAGCAGCCCCTTGTGGGCTTTAGGCAATCAGCCCCAGCATTTT
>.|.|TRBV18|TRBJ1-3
CASSPPGQRVISGNTIYF
TGTGCCAGCTCACCACCAGGACAGAGAGTTATATCTGGAAACACCATATATTTT
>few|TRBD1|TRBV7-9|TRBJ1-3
CASSLTGTGNTIYF
TGTGCCAGCAGCTTGACAGGGACTGGAAACACCATATATTTT
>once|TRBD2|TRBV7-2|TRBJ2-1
CASSLRTSGYNEQFF
TGTGCCAGCAGCTTAAGGACTAGCGGGTACAATGAGCAGTTCTTC
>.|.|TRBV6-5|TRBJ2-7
CASTKTASSYEQYF
TGTGCCAGCACTAAGACAGCGAGCTCCTACGAGCAGTACTTC
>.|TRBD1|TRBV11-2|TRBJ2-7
CASSLVDRGEQYF
TGTGCCAGCAGCTTAGTCGACAGGGGCGAGCAGTACTTC
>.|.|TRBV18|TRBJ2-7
CASSPQTGEYEQYF
TGTGCCAGCTCACCACAAACGGGGGAATACGAGCAGTACTTC
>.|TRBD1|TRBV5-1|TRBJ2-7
CASSLGDRALPGQYF
TGCGCCAGCAGCTTGGGTGACAGGGCCCTGCCTGGGCAGTACTTC
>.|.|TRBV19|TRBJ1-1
CASSLRALSTTEAFF
TGTGCCAGTAGCCTTCGCGCCCTCTCTACCACTGAAGCTTTCTTT
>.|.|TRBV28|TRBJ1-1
CASSRRQGRRTEAFF
TGTGCCAGCAGTCGACGACAAGGGCGGAGGACTGAAGCTTTCTTT
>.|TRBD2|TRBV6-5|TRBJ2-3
CASSYRPAGLTDTQYF
TGTGCCAGCAGTTACCGGCCAGCGGGACTAACAGATACGCAGTATTTT
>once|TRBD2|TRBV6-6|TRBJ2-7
CAARREREASYEQYF
TGTGCCGCACGAAGGGAGCGGGAGGCCTCCTACGAGCAGTACTTC
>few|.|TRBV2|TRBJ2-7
CASSAQGSNYEQYF
TGTGCCAGCAGTGCGCAGGGAAGTAATTACGAGCAGTACTTC
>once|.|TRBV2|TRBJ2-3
CASSDRGDTQYF
TGTGCCAGCAGTGACAGGGGAGATACGCAGTATTTT
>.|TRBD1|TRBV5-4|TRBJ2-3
CASSFVTGGTDTQYF
TGTGCCAGCAGCTTCGTGACAGGGGGCACAGATACGCAGTATTTT
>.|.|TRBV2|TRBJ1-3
CASSELDGNTIYF
TGTGCCAGCAGTGAACTAGACGGAAACACCATATATTTT
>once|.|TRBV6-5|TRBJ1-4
CASGGAGANEKLFF
TGTGCCAGCGGAGGGGCTGGAGCTAATGAAAAACTGTTTTTT
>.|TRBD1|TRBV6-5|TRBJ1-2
CASSSTGNYGYTF
TGTGCCAGCAGTTCGACAGGGAACTATGGCTACACCTTC
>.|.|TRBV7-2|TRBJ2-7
CASSLGAPSNAYEQYF
TGTGCCAGCAGCTTAGGGGCACCTAGCAATGCCTACGAGCAGTACTTC
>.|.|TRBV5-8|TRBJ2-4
CASSPPRFLSLENIQYF
TGTGCCAGCAGCCCACCTAGGTTCCTGAGTTTAGAAAACATTCAGTACTTC
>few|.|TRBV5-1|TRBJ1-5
CASSPAGGSNQPQHF
TGCGCCAGCAGCCCCGCGGGGGGTAGCAATCAGCCCCAGCATTTT
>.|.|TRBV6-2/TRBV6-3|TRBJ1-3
CASSPDRVAGNTIYF
TGTGCCAGCAGTCCGGACAGAGTGGCCGGAAACACCATATATTTT
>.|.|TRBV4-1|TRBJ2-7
CASSQDSGIGAYEQYF
TGCGCCAGCAGCCAAGATAGCGGCATCGGTGCCTACGAGCAGTACTTC
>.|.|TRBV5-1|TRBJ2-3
CASSLDRAHTDTQYF
TGCGCCAGCAGCTTGGACAGGGCTCACACAGATACGCAGTATTTT
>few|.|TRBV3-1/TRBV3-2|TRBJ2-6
CASSQQTGANVLTF
TGTGCCAGCAGCCAACAGACTGGGGCCAACGTCCTGACTTTC
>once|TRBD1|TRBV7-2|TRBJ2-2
CASSFKKTGGGGELFF
TGTGCCAGCAGCTTCAAAAAAACAGGGGGAGGCGGGGAGCTGTTTTTT
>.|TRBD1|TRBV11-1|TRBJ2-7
CASSEGQGASYEQYF
TGTGCCAGCAGCGAAGGACAGGGGGCCTCCTACGAGCAGTACTTC
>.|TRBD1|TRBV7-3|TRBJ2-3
CASSSGTAATADTQYF
TGTGCCAGCAGCTCCGGGACAGCCGCCACAGCAGATACGCAGTATTTT
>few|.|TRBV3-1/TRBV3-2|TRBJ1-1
CASSRTLDTEAFF
TGTGCCAGCAGCCGAACCTTAGACACTGAAGCTTTCTTT
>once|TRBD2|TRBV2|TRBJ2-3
CASGTLGLAGAGTQYF
TGTGCCAGCGGCACGCTCGGACTAGCGGGAGCAGGTACGCAGTATTTT
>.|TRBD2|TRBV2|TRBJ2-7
CASSMRLAVSYEQYF
TGTGCCAGCTCGATGAGACTAGCGGTTTCCTACGAGCAGTACTTC
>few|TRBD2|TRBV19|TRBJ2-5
CASSKRTSGEQETQYF
TGTGCCAGTAGTAAGAGGACTAGCGGGGAACAAGAGACCCAGTACTTC
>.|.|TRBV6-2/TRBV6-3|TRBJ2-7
CASSLGLVSYEQYF
TGTGCCAGCAGTTTGGGACTGGTCTCCTACGAGCAGTACTTC
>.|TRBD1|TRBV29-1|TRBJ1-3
CSVDPTGSGNTIYF
TGCAGCGTTGACCCGACAGGGTCCGGAAACACCATATATTTT
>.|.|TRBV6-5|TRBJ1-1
CASTRGKVGTEAFF
TGTGCCAGCACGCGAGGGAAAGTGGGCACTGAAGCTTTCTTT
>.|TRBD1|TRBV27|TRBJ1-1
CASRGQGGITEAFF
TGTGCCAGCAGAGGACAGGGAGGTATCACTGAAGCTTTCTTT